Listed below are T cell receptor beta chains from one sample, sequenced in a study of T cell repertoires in MIS-A myocarditis. Clones were sequenced by immunoSEQ multiplex PCR, and TCRdb holds only the in-frame ones, with some missing. The sample lists approximately 5,500 clones; just under 80% were seen once. The sample comprised interventricular septum heart tissue obtained at autopsy. All receptors come from a man between 18 and 29 years old with fulminant myocarditis from multisystem inflammatory syndrome in adults (MIS-A) after COVID-19. CDR3s include the opening cysteine and the closing phenylalanine or tryptophan. The order of the fields is V gene, D gene, clone size, J gene, CDR3 protein, CDR3 DNA. The D gene is left open where the match is weak. Clone size appears in some rows only: once, few, many, or a class for an expanded clone.

TRBV30	.	.	TRBJ1-6	CAWSVHVSVPIPRGYNSPLHF	TGTGCCTGGAGTGTACATGTCTCGGTGCCGATCCCCCGGGGTTATAATTCACCCCTCCACTTT
TRBV6-6	.	once	TRBJ1-5	CASSYSDSYRPQHF	TGTGCCAGCAGTTACTCGGACAGTTATCGGCCCCAGCATTTT
TRBV6-6	.	few	TRBJ2-3	CASRITTETQYF	TGTGCCAGCAGGATTACGACGGAAACGCAGTATTTT
TRBV6-6	.	.	TRBJ1-2	CASSPGLVHTF	TGTGCCAGTAGCCCGGGCCTCGTCCACACCTTC
TRBV10-3	TRBD1	.	TRBJ1-6	CAISEDRAFSPLHF	TGTGCCATCAGTGAGGACAGGGCTTTTTCACCCCTCCACTTT
TRBV3-1/TRBV3-2	.	once	TRBJ1-1	CASSQGDHPNTEAFF	TGTGCCAGCAGCCAAGGGGACCATCCGAACACTGAAGCTTTCTTT
TRBV12-3/TRBV12-4	TRBD1	.	TRBJ2-1	CASSLQGARKFF	TGTGCCAGCAGTTTACAGGGGGCTAGGAAGTTCTTC
TRBV3-1/TRBV3-2	.	.	TRBJ2-1	CASSTSRPIHSDNEQFF	TGTGCCAGCAGCACATCTCGTCCCATCCATTCCGACAATGAGCAGTTCTTC
TRBV6-6	.	.	TRBJ2-7	CASSGGARDEQYF	TGTGCCAGCAGTGGAGGGGCGAGAGACGAGCAGTACTTC
TRBV3-1/TRBV3-2	.	.	TRBJ2-5	CASTRFVGTQETQYF	TGTGCCAGCACCCGCTTCGTCGGGACCCAAGAGACCCAGTACTTC
TRBV4-3	TRBD1	.	TRBJ1-5	CASSPGTGYSNQPQHF	TGCGCCAGCAGCCCGGGGACAGGGTATAGCAATCAGCCCCAGCATTTT
TRBV20-1	.	.	TRBJ2-5	CSAGGQETQYF	TGCAGTGCCGGGGGTCAAGAGACCCAGTACTTC
TRBV6-2/TRBV6-3	.	few	TRBJ1-1	CASSQPHIQTNTEAFF	TGTGCCAGCAGTCAGCCCCACATTCAGACGAACACTGAAGCTTTCTTT
TRBV3-1/TRBV3-2	TRBD1	.	TRBJ1-2	CASSQDHQGVVGYTF	TGTGCCAGCAGCCAAGACCATCAGGGGGTGGTTGGCTACACCTTC
TRBV4-2	TRBD2	.	TRBJ2-3	CASSQQFSGGARTDTQYF	TGTGCCAGCAGCCAACAATTCAGCGGGGGGGCTAGGACAGATACGCAGTATTTT
TRBV28	.	.	TRBJ1-1	CASSLTNTEAFF	TGTGCCAGCAGTTTAACGAACACTGAAGCTTTCTTT
TRBV19	.	.	TRBJ1-1	CASSIGGNSVLTEAFF	TGTGCCAGTAGTATAGGCGGAAACAGTGTCCTTACTGAAGCTTTCTTT
TRBV2	TRBD1	.	TRBJ1-2	CAIEQGDYGYTF	TGTGCCATAGAACAGGGGGACTATGGCTACACCTTC
TRBV10-3	TRBD1	.	TRBJ1-5	CAISEPGQGGNQPQHF	TGTGCCATCAGTGAGCCGGGACAGGGAGGGAATCAGCCCCAGCATTTT
TRBV5-4	.	.	TRBJ2-3	CASSSGNILADTQYF	TGTGCCAGCAGCTCGGGCAACATATTGGCAGATACGCAGTATTTT
TRBV6-1	.	few	TRBJ1-1	CASSEAGGTEAFF	TGTGCCAGCAGTGAAGCGGGGGGGACAGAAGCTTTCTTT
TRBV2	TRBD1	.	TRBJ1-2	CASRIQGARNGYTF	TGTGCCAGCAGGATACAGGGGGCCAGGAATGGCTACACCTTC
TRBV10-1	.	.	TRBJ2-4	CASSDKQGDIQYF	TGCGCCAGCAGCGACAAACAGGGAGACATTCAGTACTTC
TRBV28	TRBD2	few	TRBJ2-3	CASSFELADTTDTQYF	TGTGCCAGCAGTTTCGAGCTAGCGGACACCACAGATACGCAGTATTTT
TRBV3-1/TRBV3-2	TRBD2	.	TRBJ2-7	CASSQEGGRSSYEQYF	TGTGCCAGCAGCCAAGAGGGAGGGCGCAGCTCCTACGAGCAGTACTTC
TRBV28	TRBD1	.	TRBJ1-4	CASSRQGWNEKLFF	TGTGCCAGCAGCCGACAGGGGTGGAATGAAAAACTGTTTTTT
TRBV2	.	.	TRBJ1-4	CASSEAQLINEKLFF	TGTGCCAGCAGTGAAGCGCAGTTAATTAATGAAAAACTGTTTTTT
TRBV5-6	.	.	TRBJ1-2	CASSLSQANYGYTF	TGTGCCAGCAGCTTGTCACAGGCCAACTATGGCTACACCTTC
TRBV6-1	.	.	TRBJ1-4	CASSEYGAGEKLFF	TGTGCCAGCAGTGAATATGGGGCTGGCGAAAAACTGTTTTTT
TRBV2	.	.	TRBJ2-7	CASSESGWGYEQYF	TGTGCCAGCAGTGAGAGTGGATGGGGTTACGAGCAGTACTTC
TRBV2	TRBD2	.	TRBJ2-2	CASTARGDGGTGELFF	TGTGCCAGCACCGCCCGGGGGGACGGGGGAACCGGGGAGCTGTTTTTT
TRBV4-3	TRBD1	.	TRBJ2-5	CASSHGYGGGTGPVRGETQYF	TGCGCCAGCAGCCACGGATATGGGGGGGGGACAGGGCCCGTCCGGGGGGAGACCCAGTACTTC
TRBV18	.	.	TRBJ1-3	CASSPTSGISGNTIYF	TGTGCCAGCTCACCCACCTCAGGGATCTCTGGAAACACCATATATTTT
TRBV3-1/TRBV3-2	.	.	TRBJ1-2	CASSQDDLDGGYTF	TGTGCCAGCAGCCAAGACGACCTAGACGGAGGCTACACCTTC
TRBV7-9	.	medium-sized	TRBJ1-2	CASSLVLQADYGYTF	TGTGCCAGCAGCTTAGTTCTCCAAGCAGACTATGGCTACACCTTC
TRBV24-1	TRBD1	once	TRBJ2-3	CATSDPRQGTDTQYF	TGTGCCACCAGTGATCCAAGACAGGGGACAGATACGCAGTATTTT
TRBV29-1	.	once	TRBJ2-3	CSVEAFGLTDTQYF	TGCAGCGTTGAAGCGTTCGGTCTCACAGATACGCAGTATTTT
TRBV19	TRBD2	once	TRBJ2-3	CATKGLAGTVTDTQYF	TGTGCCACCAAGGGACTAGCGGGGACTGTTACAGATACGCAGTATTTT
TRBV5-8	.	once	TRBJ1-5	CASQLYKGANQPQHF	TGTGCCAGCCAGCTGTATAAGGGCGCCAATCAGCCCCAGCATTTT
TRBV12-5	TRBD1	.	TRBJ1-2	CASGLFGADARGLVGQGTWAGYTF	TGTGCTAGTGGTTTGTTTGGAGCGGATGCTAGGGGGCTCGTCGGACAGGGGACTTGGGCTGGCTACACCTTC
TRBV30	TRBD1	.	TRBJ1-1	CAWTGGEGITEAFF	TGTGCCTGGACAGGGGGAGAAGGTATAACTGAAGCTTTCTTT
TRBV7-6	.	.	TRBJ1-3	CASSLYGGRTGNTIYF	TGTGCCAGCAGCTTATACGGGGGGCGAACTGGAAACACCATATATTTT
TRBV6-5	TRBD1	.	TRBJ2-1	CASRPGQGRDEQFF	TGTGCCAGCAGACCGGGACAGGGGAGAGATGAGCAGTTCTTC
TRBV30	TRBD2	once	TRBJ2-1	CAWSQSSGGTSYNEQFF	TGTGCCTGGAGTCAGTCTAGCGGGGGGACTTCCTACAATGAGCAGTTCTTC
TRBV9	.	.	TRBJ1-1	CASSVGGQTEAFF	TGTGCCAGCAGCGTAGGTGGACAGACTGAAGCTTTCTTT
TRBV6-2/TRBV6-3	.	.	TRBJ2-5	CASSTLLIQGAWAQYF	TGTGCCAGCAGTACCTTACTAATCCAGGGCGCTTGGGCCCAGTACTTC